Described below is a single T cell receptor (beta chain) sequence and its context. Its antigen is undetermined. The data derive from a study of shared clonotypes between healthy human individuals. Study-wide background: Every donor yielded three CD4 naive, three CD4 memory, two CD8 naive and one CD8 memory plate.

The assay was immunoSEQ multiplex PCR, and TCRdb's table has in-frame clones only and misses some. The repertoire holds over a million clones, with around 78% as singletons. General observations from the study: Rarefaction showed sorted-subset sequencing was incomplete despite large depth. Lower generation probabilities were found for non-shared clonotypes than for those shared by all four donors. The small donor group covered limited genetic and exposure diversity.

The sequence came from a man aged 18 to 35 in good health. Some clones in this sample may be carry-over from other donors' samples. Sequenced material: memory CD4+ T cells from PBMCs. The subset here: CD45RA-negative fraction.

CDR3 residues: CASSLRRTSYEQYF. CDR3 in DNA: TGTGCCAGCAGCCTACGAAGGACCTCCTACGAGCAGTACTTC. V usage is TRBV28 and J usage is TRBJ2-7, with D uncertain. Per germline, CDR1 MDHEN and CDR2 SYDVKM. V gave up 6 bases and J gave up 0 bases, with 12 bases separating them. This CDR3 has 14 amino acids.